This TCR beta chain was sequenced during a study of CD8 T cells in Susac syndrome. Findings and caveats of the study: It was acknowledged in the study that the number of individuals who were included in its TCR sequencing and HLA analysis was relatively small.

The multiple sclerosis control group comprised treatment-naive patients with stable or active relapsing-remitting disease. In contrast to the negatively isolated CD8+ and CD4+ T cells, TEMRA cells were FACS-enriched. Comment on this clonotype: No antigen is known for it.

RNA totalling about 0.5 to 1 ug underwent reverse transcription with random hexamers. An immunoSEQ multiplex PCR amplified TCR beta CDR3 over 54 Vbeta and 13 Jbeta. TCRdb re-analysed the immunoSEQ multiplex PCR reads in MiXCR, keeping a single row per CDR3 protein. The profile shows over 350,000 distinct CDR3 sequences, 75% to 90% of them singletons. The receptor comes from a human donor with multiple sclerosis. Sequences were obtained from CD8+ T cells from PBMCs.

The CDR3 nucleotides read TGCGCCAGCAGCCGATTCGGGACAGGGGGCCACCATGAGCAGTTCTTC. Protein product: CASSRFGTGGHHEQFF. The rearrangement links TRBV5-1 to TRBJ2-1; the match to TRBD1 covers 12 bases. This CDR3 has 16 residues. With 4 bases clipped from V and 8 bases from J, the junction kept 10 bases outside the gene matches. The germline V gene has CDR1 SGHRS and CDR2 YFSETQ.